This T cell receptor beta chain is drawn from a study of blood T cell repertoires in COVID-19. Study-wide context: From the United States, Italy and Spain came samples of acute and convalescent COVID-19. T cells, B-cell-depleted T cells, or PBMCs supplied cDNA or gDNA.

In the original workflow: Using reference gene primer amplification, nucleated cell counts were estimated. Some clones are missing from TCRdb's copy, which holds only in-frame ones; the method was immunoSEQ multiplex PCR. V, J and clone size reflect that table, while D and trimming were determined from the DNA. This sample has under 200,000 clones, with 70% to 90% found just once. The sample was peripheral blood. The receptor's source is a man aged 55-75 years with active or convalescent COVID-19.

CDR3 bases: TGTGCCAGCAGCCAAGGTTCGGGCTATGGCTACACCTTC. Residues: CASSQGSGYGYTF. V and J are TRBV14 and TRBJ1-2; D remains ambiguous. This CDR3 spans 13 amino acids. Germline lookup yields CDR1 SGHDN and CDR2 FVKESK. Trimming cost V 1 base and J 4 bases, with 7 bases left between them.